A selection of T cell receptor beta chains follows, all from one sample in a study of T cell responses to AZD1222 COVID-19 vaccine. Produced via immunoSEQ multiplex PCR; TCRdb's table is partial and in-frame only. Of approximately 170,000 clones in the sample, around 92% were seen once. The sample consisted of peripheral blood, taken 28 days after the second AZD1222 dose. The receptors were gathered from an adult who received the AZD1222 COVID-19 vaccine. The CDR3 runs from the conserved cysteine through the conserved F or W. Each record gives: D gene, V gene, J gene, clone size, CDR3 length, CDR3 DNA, CDR3 protein. The D gene is left open where the match is weak. Not all rows give a size; the values are once, few, many and, for expanded clones, a class.

TRBD1	TRBV4-1	TRBJ1-5	.	17	TGCGCCAGCAGCCTTCAATCGGGGACAGTTAGCAATCAGCCCCAGCATTTT	CASSLQSGTVSNQPQHF
TRBD1	TRBV5-4	TRBJ1-4	.	14	TGTGCCAGCAGCCCGGGACAGAGTAATGAAAAACTGTTTTTT	CASSPGQSNEKLFF
TRBD2	TRBV2	TRBJ2-1	.	15	TGTGCCAGCAGCCTATGGACTAGGGGAGGTGATGAGCAGTTCTTC	CASSLWTRGGDEQFF
.	TRBV5-4	TRBJ2-5	.	13	TGTGCCAGCAGCAACGGACAGTCCGAGACCCAGTACTTC	CASSNGQSETQYF
.	TRBV4-2	TRBJ1-5	.	12	TGTGCCAGCAGCCAAGAGCGCAGGCCCCAGCATTTT	CASSQERRPQHF
.	TRBV24-1	TRBJ1-2	.	13	TGTGCCACCAGTGCCGGCGGTAACTATGGCTACACCTTC	CATSAGGNYGYTF
.	TRBV12-3/TRBV12-4	TRBJ2-7	.	12	TGTGCCAGCAGTATTTTTCCCCCCGAGCAGTACTTC	CASSIFPPEQYF
.	TRBV15	TRBJ1-5	few	15	TGTGCCACCAGCAGAGATCGCAGGGAGGGTCAGCCCCAGCATTTT	CATSRDRREGQPQHF
.	TRBV5-1	TRBJ1-1	.	14	TGCGCCAGCAGCTTGGAGGGTCGTCGATTTGAAGCTTTCTTT	CASSLEGRRFEAFF
.	TRBV4-1	TRBJ2-2	.	14	TGCGCCAGCAGCACCCTAGTTCGCACCGGGGAGCTGTTTTTT	CASSTLVRTGELFF
.	TRBV5-4	TRBJ2-5	.	14	TGTGCCAGCAGCTTGAGGGGGAGTCAAGAGACCCAGTACTTC	CASSLRGSQETQYF
.	TRBV10-3	TRBJ1-2	.	14	TGTGCCATCAGTGATTTCTCAACTCCCTATGGCTACACCTTC	CAISDFSTPYGYTF
.	TRBV19	TRBJ2-1	.	16	TGTGCCAGTAGTATCAGCCCGAGGGGTTCCTACAATGAGCAGTTCTTC	CASSISPRGSYNEQFF
.	TRBV5-8	TRBJ1-1	.	12	TGTGCCAGCAGCTGGATTAAGGGTGAAGCTTTCTTT	CASSWIKGEAFF
TRBD1	TRBV4-1	TRBJ1-2	.	16	TGCGCCAGCAGCCCAACCCTGGACAGGGAAGGTAATGGCTACACCTTC	CASSPTLDREGNGYTF
.	TRBV12-3/TRBV12-4	TRBJ1-3	.	12	TGTGCCAGCAGTTTTGAGGGAGTCACCATATATTTT	CASSFEGVTIYF
.	TRBV6-6	TRBJ2-5	.	15	TGTGCCAGCAGTTACACCGGACAGGGAGGGGAGACCCAGTACTTC	CASSYTGQGGETQYF
TRBD1	TRBV7-3	TRBJ2-3	.	14	TGTGCCAGCAGCTCGGGACAGGGCTCAGATACGCAGTATTTT	CASSSGQGSDTQYF
TRBD1	TRBV27	TRBJ1-2	.	12	TGTGCCAGCGCTTCAGGGGGCTCGGGCTACACCTTC	CASASGGSGYTF
TRBD1	TRBV4-1	TRBJ2-2	.	19	TGCGCCAGCAGCCAAGGGGTCCGCCGGGACAGCATTTACACCGGGGAGCTGTTTTTT	CASSQGVRRDSIYTGELFF
.	TRBV19	TRBJ1-2	.	15	TGTGCCAGTACTAAGGAGGGGGGCGCAGGCTATGGCTACACCTTC	CASTKEGGAGYGYTF
.	TRBV19	TRBJ2-7	.	15	TGTGCCAGTACCCCAGTGGGGGACGGTACCTACGAGCAGTACTTC	CASTPVGDGTYEQYF
TRBD1	TRBV6-5	TRBJ1-2	.	15	TGTGCCAGCAGTTCCGATACAGGGGGTTCTGAAGGCTACACCTTC	CASSSDTGGSEGYTF
.	TRBV11-2	TRBJ1-5	.	13	TGTGCCAGCAGCTTAGGCTTTTCCGAGCCCCAGCATTTT	CASSLGFSEPQHF
.	TRBV18	TRBJ2-3	.	14	TGTGCCAGCTCACCGGGGACCGGGGTAGATACGCAGTATTTT	CASSPGTGVDTQYF
TRBD1	TRBV3-1/TRBV3-2	TRBJ1-3	.	15	TGTGCCAGCAGCCAAAGGGGGCGCGCTGGAAACACCATATATTTT	CASSQRGRAGNTIYF
.	TRBV5-1	TRBJ1-2	.	12	TGCGCCACCCGGCCTTACAGTGGTGGCTACACCTTC	CATRPYSGGYTF
.	TRBV7-2	TRBJ1-2	.	13	TGTGCCAGCTCTCAAAGGGCTAACTATGGCTACACCTTC	CASSQRANYGYTF
.	TRBV7-9	TRBJ2-7	.	12	TGTGCCAGCAGCCCTAAAGGGGGGGAGCAGTACTTC	CASSPKGGEQYF